This T cell receptor beta chain was documented in a study of blood T cell repertoires in COVID-19. This CDR3 region has 15 residues. The junction had 8 bases not matched to a gene; V was cut back by 6 bases and J by 2 bases. Germline V gene sequence: CDR1 MNHEY, CDR2 SVGAGI. The protocol was immunoSEQ multiplex PCR, while the TCRdb copy is restricted to in-frame clones and leaves out a portion. There are about 86,000 clones in the sample; around four fifths occur only once, and nearly 3.5% lies in the top ten. This clonotype was sampled from a man aged 50-60 years with acute or convalescent COVID-19. J is TRBJ2-7 and V is TRBV6-5, with TRBD1 identical over 9 bases. What was sequenced was peripheral blood. The CDR3 region is CASRYHRDRAYEQYF. For the CDR3, the DNA is TGTGCCAGCAGATACCACCGGGACAGGGCCTACGAGCAGTACTTC.